This T cell receptor beta chain was captured by sequencing in a study of breast tumors, draining lymph nodes, adjacent tissues. Study observations and caveats: Compared with lymph nodes, tumors were less diverse; compared with nontumor tissue, more.

The CDR3 covers 14 residues. Trimming took 2 bases from V and 10 from J; bases not matched to a gene: 9. In germline, CDR1 is SGHRS, CDR2 YFSETQ. This clonotype was picked up many times. Its antigen is not identified. Axillary draining lymph nodes of breast cancer patients supplied the node samples. From the multiplex PCR reads, TCRdb called clonotypes with MiXCR, one entry per CDR3 protein. The table lists about 130,000 distinct CDR3 sequences, less than 20% of them singletons, with roughly 3.5% in the top ten. The sample comprised axillary lymph node tissue. The TCR sequence derives from a female donor with breast cancer. Some clones in this sample may be carry-over from other donors' samples. V gene TRBV5-1 combines with J gene TRBJ1-2; TRBD1 matches 9 bases. CDR3 residues: CASSLPGQGRFYTF. CDR3 bases: TGCGCCAGCAGCTTACCGGGACAGGGACGTTTCTACACCTTC.